This T cell receptor (beta chain) was captured by sequencing in a study of blood T cell repertoires in COVID-19 (TCRdb year 2020). Turning to the overall study: Samples from collaborators originated in the United States, Italy and Spain and spanned both the acute and convalescent phases of COVID-19. The prospective study material was composed of cDNA or gDNA derived from T cells, B-cell-depleted T cells, or PBMCs. Deeply sampled blood TCRbeta repertoires from subjects exposed to, actively infected with, or recovered from COVID-19 were included in the dataset. The repertoires were released in a freely available public database meant as a resource for research on the immune response to SARS-CoV-2. The samples were drawn from two sources: the first 160 participants of the ongoing ImmuneRACE study, and 1,200 or so subjects contributed by 6 global collaborators. Nearly every sample came with metadata listing a de-identified subject ID, COVID-19 status, age in years and sex. Where HLA class I and class II types were available, the types were taken from metadata supplied by the sample provider, not from assay-based typing. Beyond this particular receptor, the publication reports: The amount of clinical and demographic metadata varied by source and participant and was provided uncurated.

The immunoSEQ Assay, a bias-controlled multiplex PCR, was used to amplify TCRbeta CDR3 regions from genomic DNA. The paper's data handling went like this. Within the assay, amplification of reference gene primers was used to estimate how many nucleated cells each sample contained. To quantify the absolute abundance of each unique TCRbeta CDR3 rearrangement, sequence reads were collapsed and filtered. Productive Simpson clonality was computed per sample as the square root of Simpson's diversity index over productive rearrangements. The table comes from immuneACCESS by way of TCRdb, which keeps in-frame sequences with V and J called. Part of the clones is missing from these tables; in studies checked, under half for an unresolved V gene and the rest for unknown reasons. For V, J and clone size, that table is used; D and trimming come from the DNA. The sample table contains about 230,000 clones; only one count was recorded for 75% to 90% of them. The ten largest clones capture 2.5% to 3% of the sample.

Each collaborating institution followed its own protocols to collect whole blood in K2EDTA tubes. For TCRbeta analysis, collaborator samples were shipped as frozen whole blood, as isolated PBMCs, or as DNA extracted from either sample type. V is cut by 6 bases and J by 0 bases, and the space between the germline ends is 12 bases. The CDR3 has 14 amino acids, counting the end cysteine and phenylalanine. Only the CDR3 portion is preserved as DNA: 42 bases, with reading frame beginning at the first base. Based on the germline V gene, the CDR1 and CDR2 sequences are KGHSH and LQKENI. This clone was observed a few times. Its recognized antigen is unknown. Per-nucleotide qualities are absent, and no much larger clonotype sits a single base away. This same CDR3 is encoded by further DNA sequences in the sample.

The chain joins TRBV18 to TRBJ2-7; a tentative D call is TRBD2 (5 bases match). The sample comprised peripheral blood. The TCR sequence derives from a woman in her 70s with active or convalescent COVID-19. The nucleotide sequence reads as follows: TGTGCCAGCTCCCCAGGACTCGTCTCCTACGAGCAGTACTTC. Translation gives CASSPGLVSYEQYF.